This T cell receptor (beta chain) appears in the sequencing data of a study of blood T cell repertoires in COVID-19. Profiled with immunoSEQ multiplex PCR; TCRdb holds only in-frame clones, not every one. Altogether nearly 60,000 clones are present, approximately 81% being singletons, with the ten largest covering roughly 4.7%. Germline CDR1 DFQATT, CDR2 SNEGSKA (reference sequence). The CDR3 sequence is 11 residues long. V lost 7 bases and J lost 7; bases outside the gene matches: 1. This sequence joins TRBV20-1 and TRBJ1-6, with 7 bases identical to TRBD1. Sequenced material: peripheral blood. The clonotype was recovered from a man aged 35-49 years with active COVID-19. CDR3 bases: TGCAGTGGACAGGGAAATTCACCCCTCCACTTT. Encoded protein: CSGQGNSPLHF.